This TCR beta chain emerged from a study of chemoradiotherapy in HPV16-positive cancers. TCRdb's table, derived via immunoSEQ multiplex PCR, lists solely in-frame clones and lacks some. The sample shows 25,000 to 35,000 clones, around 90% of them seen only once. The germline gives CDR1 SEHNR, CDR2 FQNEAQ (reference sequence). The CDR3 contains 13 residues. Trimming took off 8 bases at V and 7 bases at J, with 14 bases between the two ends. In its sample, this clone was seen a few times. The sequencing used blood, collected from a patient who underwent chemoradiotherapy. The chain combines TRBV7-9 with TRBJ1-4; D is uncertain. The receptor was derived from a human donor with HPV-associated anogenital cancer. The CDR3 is CASHKVGREKLFF. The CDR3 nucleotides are TGTGCCAGCCACAAGGTTGGTCGTGAAAAACTGTTTTTT.